This T cell receptor (beta chain) came from a study of blood T cell repertoires in COVID-19. The method was immunoSEQ multiplex PCR; TCRdb's version includes in-frame clones alone and lacks a portion of them. The sample shows about 100,000 clones, around four fifths of them seen only once. Trimming removed 3 bases from V and 5 bases from J; junction bases left unmatched: 11. The CDR3 totals 15 residues. Germline loops: CDR1 SGHRS, CDR2 YFSETQ. The receptor was derived from a man aged 50-60 years with active or convalescent COVID-19. The sample consisted of peripheral blood. The chain employs TRBV5-1 and TRBJ2-7; the match to TRBD1 covers 7 bases. The CDR3, as DNA: TGCGCCAGCAGCTGGCGACAGGGTGAAGGCGACGAGCAGTACTTC. Protein product: CASSWRQGEGDEQYF.